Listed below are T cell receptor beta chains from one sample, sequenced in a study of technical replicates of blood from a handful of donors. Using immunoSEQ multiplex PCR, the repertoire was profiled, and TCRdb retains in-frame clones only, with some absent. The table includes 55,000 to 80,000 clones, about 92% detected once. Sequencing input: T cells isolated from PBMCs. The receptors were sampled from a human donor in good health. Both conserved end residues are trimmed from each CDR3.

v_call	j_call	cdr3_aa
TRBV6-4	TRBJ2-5	ASSDSPAGGARRREETQY
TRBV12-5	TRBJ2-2	ASGLVIMGHGELF
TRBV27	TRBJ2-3	ASSLWTGGTDTQY
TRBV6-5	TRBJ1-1	AAGRGYTEAF
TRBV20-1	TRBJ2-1	SRTFYNEQF
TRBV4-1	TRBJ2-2	ASSGGAVGFGKLF
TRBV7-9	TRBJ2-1	AVRDEQF
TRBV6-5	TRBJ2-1	ASSPGLNNEQF
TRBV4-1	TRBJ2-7	ASSQGLAGAYEQY
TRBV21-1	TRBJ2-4	ASSKARRVGAKNIQY
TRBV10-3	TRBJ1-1	AISAWNTEAF
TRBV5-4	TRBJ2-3	ASSLAGSTDTQY
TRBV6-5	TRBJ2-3	ASSSQITDTQY
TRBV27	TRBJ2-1	ASSFLAGVYNEQF
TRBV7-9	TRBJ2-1	ASSLAGGLAGGNEQF
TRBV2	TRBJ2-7	ASSALGY
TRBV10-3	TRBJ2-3	AIRDRVNPTDTQY
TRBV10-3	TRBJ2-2	AIRSGGGRAGELF
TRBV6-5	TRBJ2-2	ASSSFRGAGELF
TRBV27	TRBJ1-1	ASSLGQPMNTEAF
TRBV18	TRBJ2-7	ASSRKDGKFTLNYEQY
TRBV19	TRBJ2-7	ASSTYRGGGYEQY
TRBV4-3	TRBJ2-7	ASSQRTPGASGKKY